These 8 T cell receptor beta chains originate from one sample sequenced in a study of blood T cells in healthy people across ages. The use of a sample-barcoded 5' primer and a J-beta primer mix characterized a second PCR of roughly 7 to 12 cycles. TCRdb re-derived calls from the 5' RACE reads in MiXCR, one entry per CDR3 protein. In the table there are more than 650,000 distinct CDR3 sequences, about a fifth of which are singletons. Input material: blood. The receptors derive from a man in his sixties or seventies in good health.

Concerning this clonotype itself: An end of the junction does not agree with germline; a read error may underlie this. CDR3 nucleotide sequence: TGTGCCAGCAGCTCCACGACAAGTATCCAGCACTTC. This gives the protein CASSSTTSIQHF. The chain has TRBV6-5 and TRBJ2-5; the D is unclear. Germline V CDR1 and CDR2: MNHEY, SVGAGI. The CDR3 runs 12 residues.

This clonotype was observed a handful of times. The rearrangement joins TRBV12-3 or TRBV12-4 to TRBJ1-1; D is undetermined. The length of the CDR3 is 16 residues. Trimming removed 4 bases from V and 0 bases from J, with 15 bases in between. DNA of the CDR3: TGTGCCAGCAGTTACGGATACTCACCTATGAACACTGAAGCTTTCTTT. Translating gives CASSYGYSPMNTEAFF.

The chain combines TRBV7-9 with TRBJ1-2; 8 bases match TRBD1. Losses at the gene ends were 6 bases for V and 8 bases for J; bases not matched to a gene: 5. CDR3 length: 12 residues. Germline CDR1 reads SEHNR; CDR2 reads FQNEAQ (reference sequence). The CDR3 coding sequence is TGTGCCAGCAGTGACAGGGGCGACGGCTACACCTTC. Translated, it gives CASSDRGDGYTF.

This clonotype was seen repeatedly, ten times or more. The V gene is TRBV6-1, the J gene TRBJ2-3; D is undetermined. Germline V gene data show CDR1 as MNHNS and CDR2 as SASEGT. CDR3 length: 14 amino acids. The V and J ends lost 2 bases and 4 bases respectively, with 10 bases between them. DNA of the CDR3: TGTGCCAGCAGTGAATCTGGGTTTCCAGATACGCAGTATTTT. Its protein product is CASSESGFPDTQYF.

Ten or more counts support this clonotype. V gene TRBV4-1 combines with J gene TRBJ2-7; no firm D call. The CDR3 has 14 residues. Germline CDR1 MGHRA, CDR2 YSYEKL. V was trimmed by 0 bases and J by 7 bases, leaving 13 bases between them. The CDR3 here is CASSQDEAGREQYF. CDR3 bases: TGCGCCAGCAGCCAAGATGAGGCAGGTCGGGAGCAGTACTTC.

The V gene is TRBV7-9, the J gene TRBJ1-5; 7 positions agree with TRBD1. Trimming at V came to 5 bases and at J to 4 bases, leaving 5 bases not matched to a gene. Germline assignment: CDR1 SEHNR and CDR2 FQNEAQ (reference sequence). This CDR3 is 14 amino acids long. The CDR3 DNA reads as TGTGCCAGCAGCGATGACAGGGTAAATCAGCCCCAGCATTTT. It translates to CASSDDRVNQPQHF.

V and J are TRBV12-3 or TRBV12-4 and TRBJ1-1; perhaps TRBD1 as D (6 bases). The V gene lost 6 bases and the J gene lost 4 bases, with 12 bases spanning the gap. The CDR3 extends over 13 amino acids. The CDR3 loop reads CASSLWGATEAFF. As DNA, the CDR3 is TGTGCCAGCAGCCTGTGGGGGGCCACTGAAGCTTTCTTT.

This clonotype occurred a few times. The rearrangement joins TRBV20-1 to TRBJ2-5, with 12 positions matching TRBD2. The CDR3 consists of 13 residues. Germline CDR1 reads DFQATT; CDR2 reads SNEGSKA (reference sequence). CDR3 DNA: TGCAGCTTTGGACTAGCGGGAAAAGAGACCCAGTACTTC. Amino acid sequence: CSFGLAGKETQYF.